The 6 T cell receptor beta chains listed next were all sequenced from one sample in a study of shared clonotypes between healthy human individuals. The protocol was immunoSEQ multiplex PCR, while the TCRdb copy is restricted to in-frame clones and leaves out a portion. The sample has 180,000 or so clones, 80% to 95% seen once; the top ten hold approximately 0.07%. Sample: naive CD4+ T cells sorted from blood. The sample's subset: CD45RA+ positively selected. The source of these receptors is a woman in her 30s in good health.

This clone was observed once. This rearrangement joins TRBV7-9 to TRBJ2-7, with 10 bases matching TRBD1. Trimming took 6 bases from V and 5 from J; bases not matched to a gene: 10. This CDR3 spans 15 amino acids. Germline assignment: CDR1 SEHNR and CDR2 FQNEAQ (reference sequence). The CDR3 DNA follows: TGTGCCAGCAGTCGACAGGGGGCTTCATTAGACGAGCAGTACTTC. This translates into CASSRQGASLDEQYF. The full variable domain, its missing parts supplied by reference TRBV7-9 and TRBJ2-7, is DTGVSQNPRHKITKRGQNVTFRCDPISEHNRLYWYRQTLGQGPEFLTYFQNEAQLEKSRLLSDRFSAERPKGSFSTLEIQRTEQGDSAMYLCASSRQGASLDEQYFGPGTRLTVT.

V gene TRBV18 combines with J gene TRBJ1-1, with D perhaps TRBD1 (6 bases). The CDR3 is 12 residues long. Trimming removed 5 bases from V and 6 bases from J, with 10 bases in between. CDR1 and CDR2 from the germline V gene are KGHSH and LQKENI. For the CDR3, the DNA is TGTGCCAGCTCAGCCCGGACAGCTGAAGCTTTCTTT. Protein: CASSARTAEAFF. The full variable domain, its missing parts supplied by reference TRBV18 and TRBJ1-1, is NAGVMQNPRHLVRRRGQEARLRCSPMKGHSHVYWYRQLPEEGLKFMVYLQKENIIDESGMPKERFSAEFPKEGPSILRIQQVVRGDSAAYFCASSARTAEAFFGQGTRLTVV.

The chain carries TRBV5-8 and TRBJ1-1; a weak D match, TRBD1 (5 bases). Trimming cost V 5 bases and J 2 bases, with 10 bases left between them. This CDR3 has 13 residues. CDR1 SGHTS and CDR2 YDEGEE come from the germline V gene. CDR3 sequence: CASRAGTNTEAFF. The CDR3 region has the DNA TGTGCCAGCAGGGCCGGGACCAACACTGAAGCTTTCTTT.

The chain couples TRBV14 to TRBJ1-1; no definite D call. The CDR3 consists of 15 residues. V lost 0 bases and J 1 base, leaving 9 bases between the germline ends. The germline V gene encodes CDR1 SGHDN and CDR2 FVKESK. The CDR3: CASSQEGGGNTEAFF. The CDR3 DNA sequence: TGTGCCAGCAGCCAAGAAGGTGGAGGGAACACTGAAGCTTTCTTT.

The CDR3 region has the DNA TGTGCCAGCAGTTTACAGGACCTCTCCTACGAGCAGTACTTC. Translating it yields CASSLQDLSYEQYF. The V gene is TRBV28, the J gene TRBJ2-5; no reliable D call. The DNA end favors TRBJ2-7, so the J call may be wrong. Germline-derived CDR1 and CDR2 are MDHEN and SYDVKM. This CDR3 spans 14 amino acids.

This chain connects TRBV28 to TRBJ2-1; D may be TRBD2 (5 bases). The germline gives CDR1 MDHEN, CDR2 SYDVKM. The CDR3 spans 16 residues. Deletions cut 2 bases from V and 8 bases from J, with 19 bases between. CDR3 sequence reads: CASSLAGGLLVDEQFF. The CDR3 DNA reads TGTGCCAGCAGTTTAGCAGGAGGATTGCTGGTGGATGAGCAGTTCTTC.